The 13 T cell receptor beta chains below come from one sample, sequenced in a study of cytotoxic CD8 clonotypes in ibrutinib-treated CLL. The protocol was immunoSEQ multiplex PCR, while the TCRdb copy is restricted to in-frame clones and leaves out a portion. Found here are some 300,000 clones, 80% of them singletons; the top ten hold 5.5% to 8%. The starting material was PBMCs, obtained before ibrutinib treatment. These TCRs come from a human donor with chronic lymphocytic leukemia.

The chain couples TRBV27 to TRBJ1-5; D uncertain. With 2 bases removed from V and 5 bases from J, the gap between germline ends came to 7 bases. The CDR3 consists of 13 residues. Germline V gene lookup returns CDR1 MNHEY and CDR2 SMNVEV (reference sequence). In DNA form, the CDR3 reads TGTGCCAGCAGTTTAGGACCTTATCAGCCCCAGCATTTT. Translated, it gives CASSLGPYQPQHF.

This sequence joins TRBV10-3 and TRBJ2-3; D is unclear. The germline CDR1 and CDR2 sequences are ENHRY and SYGVKD. Trimming cost V 8 bases and J 2 bases, with 11 bases left between them. CDR3 length equals 13 residues. The CDR3 DNA is TGTGCCATCGGTTCTCCCGACACAGATACGCAGTATTTT. This gives the protein CAIGSPDTDTQYF.

This chain uses TRBV29-1 with TRBJ2-3, with 8 bases fitting TRBD2. The germline V gene has CDR1 SQVTM and CDR2 ANQGSEA. This CDR3 has 14 amino acids. The trim removed 3 bases at V and 1 base at J, leaving 3 bases unmatched. The CDR3 reads CSVEWRGGTDTQYF. Here the CDR3 DNA reads TGCAGCGTTGAGTGGCGGGGGGGCACAGATACGCAGTATTTT.

This chain joins TRBV19 and TRBJ2-7, with TRBD2 identical over 7 bases. J gave up 3 bases and V 4 bases, and 6 bases lay outside the gene matches. The germline V gene encodes CDR1 LNHDA and CDR2 SQIVND (reference sequence). The CDR3 is 14 amino acids. The CDR3 nucleotides are TGTGCCAGTAGTAAAAACCGGGAGGTCTACGAGCAGTACTTC. It translates to CASSKNREVYEQYF.

Comment on this clone: Different DNA sequences within this sample yield the same CDR3. The chain is built from TRBV30 and TRBJ1-1, with TRBD1 as a possible D gene (5 bases). CDR3 size: 13 residues. V was pared by 0 bases and J by 0 bases, with 5 bases between. The germline CDR1 and CDR2 sequences are GTSNPN and SVGIG (reference sequence). The CDR3 loop reads CAWSVGVNTEAFF. CDR3 DNA sequence: TGTGCCTGGAGTGTGGGGGTGAACACTGAAGCTTTCTTT.

Points on this clone: This same CDR3 is encoded by further DNA sequences in the sample. This rearrangement joins TRBV4-3 to TRBJ2-1; TRBD2 aligns across 9 bases. Germline V CDR1 and CDR2: LGHNA, YSLEER. The CDR3 consists of 19 residues. The V gene end was trimmed by 3 bases and the J gene end by 0 bases; junction bases not matched to a gene: 12. CDR3 nucleotide sequence: TGCGCCAGCAGCCACGGGCTAGCGGGATTGTCGAGCTCCTACAATGAGCAGTTCTTC. Protein: CASSHGLAGLSSSYNEQFF.

This clone has ten or more counts. This chain uses TRBV5-1 with TRBJ2-7; no reliable D call. The V end lost 0 bases, the J end lost 6 bases, and 13 bases lay between the germline ends. CDR1 and CDR2 (germline): SGHRS, YFSETQ. The CDR3 runs to 14 residues. For the CDR3, the DNA is TGCGCCAGCAGCTTGGGTAGTAGCAGCCCCGAGCAGTACTTC. Amino acid sequence: CASSLGSSSPEQYF.

The rearrangement uses TRBV29-1 and TRBJ2-1; 11 bases map to TRBD2. V was pared by 3 bases and J by 3 bases, with 16 bases of the junction left unmatched. Germline CDR1 SQVTM, CDR2 ANQGSEA. The CDR3 sequence is 19 residues long. The CDR3: CSVDGTPKTSGTFYNEQFF. The CDR3 nucleotides are TGCAGCGTTGATGGGACACCCAAGACTAGCGGGACGTTCTACAATGAGCAGTTCTTC.

The rearrangement uses TRBV7-6 and TRBJ2-1, with 7 bases lining up with TRBD2. This CDR3 contains 14 residues. With V trimmed by 3 bases and J by 4 bases, 3 bases remained unmatched. CDR1 and CDR2 (germline): SGHVS, FNYEAQ. The DNA for the CDR3 is TGTGCCAGCAGCTTGTCTAGCGGATACAATGAGCAGTTCTTC. The encoded protein is CASSLSSGYNEQFF.

This rearrangement joins TRBV7-9 to TRBJ2-5; 7 bases fit TRBD2. Germline V gene lookup returns CDR1 SEHNR and CDR2 FQNEAQ (reference sequence). The CDR3 is made up of 16 amino acids. After removal of 3 bases from V and 5 bases from J, the junction contained 12 bases not matched to a gene. For the CDR3, the DNA is TGTGCCAGCAGCTTGGACTATCCAACCGGGGGGGAGACCCAGTACTTC. Its translation: CASSLDYPTGGETQYF. Full variable domain (rest looked up from reference TRBV7-9 and TRBJ2-5): DTGVSQNPRHKITKRGQNVTFRCDPISEHNRLYWYRQTLGQGPEFLTYFQNEAQLEKSRLLSDRFSAERPKGSFSTLEIQRTEQGDSAMYLCASSLDYPTGGETQYFGPGTRLLVL.

The J gene is TRBJ2-7, the V gene TRBV19, with 8 nucleotides matching TRBD2. The CDR3 spans 15 residues. Germline V gene data show CDR1 as LNHDA and CDR2 as SQIVND (reference sequence). V shed 3 bases, J shed 6 bases, and the junction held 10 bases outside the gene matches. CDR3 protein: CASSIAAGVFFEQYF. The CDR3 DNA follows: TGTGCCAGTAGTATTGCAGCGGGAGTCTTTTTCGAGCAGTACTTC.

This chain joins TRBV7-9 and TRBJ2-7, with D perhaps matching TRBD1 (5 bases). The germline V gene has CDR1 SEHNR and CDR2 FQNEAQ (reference sequence). Trimming shortened V by 5 bases and J by 0 bases, and 11 bases separated the two germline ends. This CDR3 comprises 14 residues. CDR3 sequence: CASSPRAYSYEQYF. DNA for the CDR3: TGTGCCAGCAGCCCCAGGGCCTACTCCTACGAGCAGTACTTC.

The V gene is TRBV6-6, the J gene TRBJ2-7, with a weak D call TRBD1 (6 bases). In germline, CDR1 is MNHNY, CDR2 SVGAGI (reference sequence). CDR3 length: 14 residues. The V end was cut by 2 bases, the J end by 2 bases, with 10 bases between. CDR3 sequence: CASSYHRDTYEQYF. The CDR3 bases are TGTGCCAGCAGTTACCACAGGGATACCTACGAGCAGTACTTC.